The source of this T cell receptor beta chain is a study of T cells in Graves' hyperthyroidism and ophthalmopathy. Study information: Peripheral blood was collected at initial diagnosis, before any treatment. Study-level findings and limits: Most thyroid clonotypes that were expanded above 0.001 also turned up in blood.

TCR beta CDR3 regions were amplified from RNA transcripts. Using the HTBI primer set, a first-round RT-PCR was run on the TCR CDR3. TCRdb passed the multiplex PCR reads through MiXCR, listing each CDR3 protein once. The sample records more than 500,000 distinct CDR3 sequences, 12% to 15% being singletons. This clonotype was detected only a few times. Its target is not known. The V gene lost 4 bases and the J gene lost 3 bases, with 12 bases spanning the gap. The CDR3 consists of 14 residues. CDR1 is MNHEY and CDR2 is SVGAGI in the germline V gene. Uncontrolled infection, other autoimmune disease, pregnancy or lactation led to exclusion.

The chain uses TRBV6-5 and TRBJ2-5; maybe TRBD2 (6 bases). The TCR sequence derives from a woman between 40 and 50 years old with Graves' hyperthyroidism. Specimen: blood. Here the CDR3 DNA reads TGTGCCAGCAGTTCCCGGGACTTAAAAGAGACCCAGTACTTC. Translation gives CASSSRDLKETQYF.